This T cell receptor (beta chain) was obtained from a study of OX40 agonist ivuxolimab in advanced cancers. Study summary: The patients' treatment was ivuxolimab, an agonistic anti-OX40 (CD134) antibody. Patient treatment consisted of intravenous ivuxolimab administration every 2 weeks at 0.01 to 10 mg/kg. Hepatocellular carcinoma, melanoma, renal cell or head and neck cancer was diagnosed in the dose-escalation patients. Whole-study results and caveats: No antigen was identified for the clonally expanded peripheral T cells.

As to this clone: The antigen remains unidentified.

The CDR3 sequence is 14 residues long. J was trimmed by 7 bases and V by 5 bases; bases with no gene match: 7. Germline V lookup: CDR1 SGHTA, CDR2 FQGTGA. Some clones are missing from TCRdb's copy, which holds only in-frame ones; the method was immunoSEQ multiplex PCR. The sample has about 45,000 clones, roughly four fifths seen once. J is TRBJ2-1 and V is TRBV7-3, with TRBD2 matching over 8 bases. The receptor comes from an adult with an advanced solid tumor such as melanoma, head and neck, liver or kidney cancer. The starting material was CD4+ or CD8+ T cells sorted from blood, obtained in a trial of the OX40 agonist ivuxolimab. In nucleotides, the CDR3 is TGTGCCAGCAGCCAACTAGCGGAATCGAATGAGCAGTTCTTC. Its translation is CASSQLAESNEQFF. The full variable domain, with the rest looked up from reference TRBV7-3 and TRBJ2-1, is GAGVSQTPSNKVTEKGKYVELRCDPISGHTALYWYRQSLGQGPEFLIYFQGTGAADDSGLPNDRFFAVRPEGSVSTLKIQRTERGDSAVYLCASSQLAESNEQFFGPGTRLTVL.